This passage covers 9 T cell receptor beta chains from one sample sequenced in a study of blood T cell repertoires in COVID-19. The repertoire was sequenced with immunoSEQ multiplex PCR; TCRdb's copy has only in-frame clones and lacks some. The table has some 350,000 clones, 87% seen once. The sample consisted of peripheral blood. The receptors were sampled from a woman aged 45-60 years with COVID-19, enrolled during active disease.

V usage is TRBV30 and J usage is TRBJ2-2; D is undetermined. The CDR3 contains 13 residues. Germline loops: CDR1 GTSNPN, CDR2 SVGIG (reference sequence). Trimming removed 0 bases from V and 6 bases from J, with 8 bases in between. CDR3 sequence: CAWSVQSAGELFF. For the CDR3, the DNA is TGTGCCTGGAGTGTACAAAGTGCCGGGGAGCTGTTTTTT.

The V gene is TRBV4-1, the J gene TRBJ1-1; 7 bases are a match to TRBD1. The CDR3 is 17 amino acids. Germline CDR1 and CDR2: MGHRA and YSYEKL. V was clipped by 5 bases and J by 0 bases; unmatched bases: 12. CDR3: CASSGYWDRVMNTEAFF. The CDR3 nucleotides are TGCGCCAGCAGCGGATATTGGGACAGAGTAATGAACACTGAAGCTTTCTTT.

The CDR3 DNA follows: TGCGCCAGCAGCCGTAGCGGGAGGGACGACAATGAGCAGTTCTTC. Amino acids: CASSRSGRDDNEQFF. V usage is TRBV5-1 and J usage is TRBJ2-1; 11 bases are shared with TRBD2. There are 15 residues in the CDR3. The V gene's germline CDR1 is SGHRS and CDR2 YFSETQ. V trimming: 4 bases; J trimming: 5 bases; junction bases outside the gene matches: 5.

The chain uses TRBV11-3 and TRBJ2-1; D is ambiguous. Trimming pared 4 bases from V and 2 bases from J, leaving 9 bases between. CDR3 length equals 14 residues. Germline CDR1 SGHNT, CDR2 YENEEA. The CDR3 loop reads CASSSPTAYNEQFF. CDR3 nucleotide sequence: TGTGCCAGCAGCTCCCCAACGGCCTACAATGAGCAGTTCTTC.

The V gene is TRBV19, the J gene TRBJ1-4; no definite D call. V was clipped by 5 bases and J by 4 bases, with 8 bases between them. This CDR3 contains 13 residues. Germline assignment: CDR1 LNHDA and CDR2 SQIVND (reference sequence). CDR3 region: CASSGPFNEKLFF. CDR3 bases: TGTGCCAGTAGTGGGCCCTTTAATGAAAAACTGTTTTTT. Full variable domain (missing parts from reference TRBV19 and TRBJ1-4): DGGITQSPKYLFRKEGQNVTLSCEQNLNHDAMYWYRQDPGQGLRLIYYSQIVNDFQKGDIAEGYSVSREKKESFPLTVTSAQKNPTAFYLCASSGPFNEKLFFGSGTQLSVL.

The rearrangement joins TRBV3-1 (or the pseudogene TRBV3-2) to TRBJ2-1; TRBD2 agrees at 10 bases. This CDR3 spans 15 amino acids. The germline V gene has CDR1 LGHDT and CDR2 YNNKEL (reference sequence). With 1 base clipped from V and 7 bases from J, the junction kept 4 bases outside the gene matches. Here the CDR3 DNA reads TGTGCCAGCAGCCAAGTAGCGGGAGGAGTGAATGAGCAGTTCTTC. This codes for CASSQVAGGVNEQFF.

This sequence joins TRBV11-2 and TRBJ2-5; 12 nucleotides agree with TRBD2. CDR1 is SGHAT, CDR2 FQNNGV, per germline. The J segment lost 5 bases and the V segment lost 4 bases, leaving 11 bases of the junction unmatched. CDR3 length: 17 residues. The CDR3 DNA reads as TGTGCCAGCAGCTCCGGCGTGCTAGCGGGAGGGAGGGAGACCCAGTACTTC. It translates to CASSSGVLAGGRETQYF.

The J gene is TRBJ2-4, the V gene TRBV19, with 14 bases aligning to TRBD2. Germline trimming cut 2 bases from V and 8 bases from J; bases unmatched to any gene: 5. Germline V CDR1 and CDR2: LNHDA, SQIVND (reference sequence). The CDR3 is made up of 16 amino acids. This CDR3 is CASSIPGLAGVDIQYF. CDR3 bases: TGTGCCAGTAGTATACCGGGACTAGCGGGAGTCGACATTCAGTACTTC.

The chain couples TRBV19 to TRBJ2-1; no definite D call. This CDR3 has 13 residues. Trimming took 1 base from V and 10 from J, leaving 11 bases between them. Germline V gene sequence: CDR1 LNHDA, CDR2 SQIVND (reference sequence). The CDR3: CASSIAGFGEQFF. CDR3 DNA sequence: TGTGCCAGTAGTATAGCCGGGTTCGGAGAGCAGTTCTTC.